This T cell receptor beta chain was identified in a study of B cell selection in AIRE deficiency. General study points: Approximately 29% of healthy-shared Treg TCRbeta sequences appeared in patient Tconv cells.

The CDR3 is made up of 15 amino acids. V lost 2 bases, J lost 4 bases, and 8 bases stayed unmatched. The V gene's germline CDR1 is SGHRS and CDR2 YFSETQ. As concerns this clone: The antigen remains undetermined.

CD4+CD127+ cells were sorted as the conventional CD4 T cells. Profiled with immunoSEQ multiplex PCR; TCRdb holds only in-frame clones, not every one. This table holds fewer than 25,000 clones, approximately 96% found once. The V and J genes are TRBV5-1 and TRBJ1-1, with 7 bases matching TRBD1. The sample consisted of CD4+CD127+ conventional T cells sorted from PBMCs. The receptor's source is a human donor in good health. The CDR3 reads CASSLTGDLFTEAFF. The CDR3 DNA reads TGCGCCAGCAGCTTAACAGGGGATTTGTTCACTGAAGCTTTCTTT. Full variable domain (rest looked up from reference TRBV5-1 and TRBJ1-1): KAGVTQTPRYLIKTRGQQVTLSCSPISGHRSVSWYQQTPGQGLQFLFEYFSETQRNKGNFPGRFSGRQFSNSRSEMNVSTLELGDSALYLCASSLTGDLFTEAFFGQGTRLTVV.